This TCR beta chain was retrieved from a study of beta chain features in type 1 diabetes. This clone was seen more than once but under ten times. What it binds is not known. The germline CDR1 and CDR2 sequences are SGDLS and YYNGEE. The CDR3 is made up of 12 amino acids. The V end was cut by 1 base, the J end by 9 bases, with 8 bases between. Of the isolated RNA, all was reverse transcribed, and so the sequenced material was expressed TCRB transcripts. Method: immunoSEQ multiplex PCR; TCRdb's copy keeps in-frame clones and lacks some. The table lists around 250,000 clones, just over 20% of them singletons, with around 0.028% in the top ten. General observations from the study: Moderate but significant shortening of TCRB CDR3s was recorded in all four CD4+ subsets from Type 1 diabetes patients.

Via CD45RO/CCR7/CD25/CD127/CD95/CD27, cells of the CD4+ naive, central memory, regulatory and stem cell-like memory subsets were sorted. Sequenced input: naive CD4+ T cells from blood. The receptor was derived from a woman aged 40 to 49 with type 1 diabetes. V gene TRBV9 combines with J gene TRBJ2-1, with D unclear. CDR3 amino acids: CASSVQETEQFF. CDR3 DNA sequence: TGTGCCAGCAGCGTACAGGAAACTGAGCAGTTCTTC. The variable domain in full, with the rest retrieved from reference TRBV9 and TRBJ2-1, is DSGVTQTPKHLITATGQRVTLRCSPRSGDLSVYWYQQSLDQGLQFLIQYYNGEERAKGNILERFSAQQFPDLHSELNLSSLELGDSALYFCASSVQETEQFFGPGTRLTVL.